The entry below gives a single T cell receptor beta chain sequence along with its context. No antigen is known for it. These data are taken from a study of Ad26.COV2.S vaccination and SARS-CoV-2 variants. In the study overall: Dosing was one shot or two shots 56 days apart.

The CDR3 extends over 16 amino acids. The V and J ends lost 3 bases and 4 bases, in that order; junction bases with no gene match: 4. Per germline, CDR1 MRHNA and CDR2 SNTAGT. Study-wide results and caveats: Breadth, reportedly substantial, characterized the spike-specific CD8+ and CD4+ T cell responses after vaccination.

Treatment reported: some 20 received Ad26.COV2.S at low or high dose, single or two shots; 5 received placebo; per-sample allocation not given. Collection of the samples took place on day 63 after the first injection of vaccine or placebo. This Boston cohort included adults aged 18-55 years. The repertoire was sequenced with immunoSEQ multiplex PCR; TCRdb's copy has only in-frame clones and lacks some. The sample has some 300,000 clones; roughly 86% are singletons. The receptor comes from a person between 18 and 65 years old who received the Ad26.COV2.S COVID-19 vaccine or a placebo. V usage is TRBV6-4 and J usage is TRBJ2-1; 12 nucleotides agree with TRBD2. This specimen consisted of peripheral blood, obtained in a trial of Ad26.COV2.S vaccine versus placebo. CDR3 region: CASSENGLAGYNEQFF. The CDR3 nucleotides are TGTGCCAGCAGTGAGAATGGACTAGCGGGGTACAATGAGCAGTTCTTC.